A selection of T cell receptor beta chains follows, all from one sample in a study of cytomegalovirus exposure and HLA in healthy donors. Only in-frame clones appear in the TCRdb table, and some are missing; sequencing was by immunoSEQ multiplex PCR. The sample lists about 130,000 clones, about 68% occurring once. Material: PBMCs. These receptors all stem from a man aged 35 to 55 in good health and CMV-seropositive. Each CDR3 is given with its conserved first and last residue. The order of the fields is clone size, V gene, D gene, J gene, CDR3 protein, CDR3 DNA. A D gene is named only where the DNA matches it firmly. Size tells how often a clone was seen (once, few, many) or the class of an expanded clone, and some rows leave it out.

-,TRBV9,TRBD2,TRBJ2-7,CASSVEASGLNEQYF,TGTGCCAGCAGCGTAGAGGCTAGCGGTCTCAACGAGCAGTACTTC
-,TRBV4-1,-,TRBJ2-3,CASSQDGAGRRTDTQYF,TGCGCCAGCAGCCAAGATGGCGCGGGGCGACGCACAGATACGCAGTATTTT
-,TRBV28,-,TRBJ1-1,CASSFPRDFSEAFF,TGTGCCAGCAGTTTCCCCAGGGACTTTTCGGAAGCTTTCTTT
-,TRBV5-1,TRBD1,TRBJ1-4,CASSQQGARREKLFF,TGCGCCAGCAGCCAGCAGGGGGCGCGACGTGAAAAACTGTTTTTT
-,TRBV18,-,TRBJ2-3,CASSPFVTLLQGDTQYF,TGTGCCAGCTCCCCATTCGTGACACTCCTTCAGGGAGATACGCAGTATTTT
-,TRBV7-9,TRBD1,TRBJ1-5,CSSSPGTGLNQPQHF,TGTTCCAGCAGCCCGGGGACAGGCCTCAATCAGCCCCAGCATTTT
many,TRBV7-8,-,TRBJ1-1,CASSLVTIATEAFF,TGTGCCAGCAGCTTAGTCACCATAGCCACTGAAGCTTTCTTT
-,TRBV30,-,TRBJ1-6,CAWSGGPGEYSPLHF,TGTGCCTGGAGTGGAGGGCCAGGGGAGTATTCACCCCTCCACTTT
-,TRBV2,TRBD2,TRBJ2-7,CASSTSGGALYEQYF,TGTGCCAGCAGCACTAGCGGGGGGGCCTTGTACGAGCAGTACTTC
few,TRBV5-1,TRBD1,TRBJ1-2,CASSEDRANYGYTF,TGCGCCAGCAGCGAGGACAGGGCTAACTATGGCTACACCTTC
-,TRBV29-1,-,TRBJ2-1,CSVGSGLYNEQFF,TGCAGCGTTGGTAGCGGACTATACAATGAGCAGTTCTTC
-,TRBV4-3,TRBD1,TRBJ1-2,CASSPIQGAAGYTF,TGCGCCAGCAGCCCGATCCAGGGGGCGGCTGGCTACACCTTC